These T cell receptor beta chains were read from a single sample in a study of T cell changes during pregnancy in multiple sclerosis. Repertoires were generated with immunoSEQ multiplex PCR, while TCRdb's copy carries only in-frame clones and drops some. The data show about 30,000 clones, about nine tenths seen once. The material sequenced was peripheral blood, taken in the second trimester of pregnancy. Receptors were obtained from a female donor in good health, enrolled as a control in a pregnancy study. The CDR3 runs from the conserved cysteine through the conserved F or W. Each record gives: J gene, V gene, clone size, D gene, CDR3 DNA, CDR3 protein. D genes are given only for firm matches. Size tells how often a clone was seen (once, few, many) or the class of an expanded clone, and some rows leave it out.

j_call: TRBJ2-7
v_call: TRBV2
clone_size: -
d_call: TRBD2
cdr3_nt: TGTGCCAGCAGTACTAGCGGAAAGCCCTACGAGCAGTACTTC
cdr3_aa: CASSTSGKPYEQYF

j_call: TRBJ2-6
v_call: TRBV19
clone_size: -
d_call: -
cdr3_nt: TGTGCCAGTAGTCCCGATAGGAGCTCTGGGGCCAACGTCCTGACTTTC
cdr3_aa: CASSPDRSSGANVLTF

j_call: TRBJ1-1
v_call: TRBV9
clone_size: -
d_call: -
cdr3_nt: TGTGCCAGCAGCGGATGGGAGGGGAACACTGAAGCTTTCTTT
cdr3_aa: CASSGWEGNTEAFF

j_call: TRBJ2-1
v_call: TRBV11-3
clone_size: -
d_call: -
cdr3_nt: TGTGCCAGCAGCTTCACGGGTTACAATGAGCAGTTCTTC
cdr3_aa: CASSFTGYNEQFF

j_call: TRBJ1-6
v_call: TRBV7-8
clone_size: -
d_call: -
cdr3_nt: TGTGCCAGCAGCTTAACAGACAGGAATTCACCCCTCCACTTT
cdr3_aa: CASSLTDRNSPLHF

j_call: TRBJ1-2
v_call: TRBV18
clone_size: -
d_call: TRBD1
cdr3_nt: TGTGCCAGCTCACCCCTTCGGACAGGTGTTGATGTCTATGGCTACACCTTC
cdr3_aa: CASSPLRTGVDVYGYTF

j_call: TRBJ2-2
v_call: TRBV11-2
clone_size: -
d_call: TRBD1
cdr3_nt: TGTGCCAGCAGCTTAAGATCGGGACAGGGGGCCACCGGGGAGCTGTTTTTT
cdr3_aa: CASSLRSGQGATGELFF

j_call: TRBJ1-3
v_call: TRBV13
clone_size: -
d_call: -
cdr3_nt: TGTGCCAGCAGCTTACGAGAATCTGGAAACACCATATATTTT
cdr3_aa: CASSLRESGNTIYF

j_call: TRBJ2-3
v_call: TRBV6-5
clone_size: once
d_call: -
cdr3_nt: TGTGCCAGCAGTTACGGGGGGTTCGCTGGCACAGATACGCAGTATTTT
cdr3_aa: CASSYGGFAGTDTQYF

j_call: TRBJ2-4
v_call: TRBV7-3
clone_size: -
d_call: -
cdr3_nt: TGTGCCAGCAGCTTAGCGGTGAAAAACATTCAGTACTTC
cdr3_aa: CASSLAVKNIQYF

j_call: TRBJ1-2
v_call: TRBV5-4
clone_size: once
d_call: TRBD1
cdr3_nt: TGTGCCAGCAGCCCGGTCCTCTTACAGGGGGCTGGAGGCTATGGCTACACCTTC
cdr3_aa: CASSPVLLQGAGGYGYTF

j_call: TRBJ1-2
v_call: TRBV19
clone_size: -
d_call: TRBD1
cdr3_nt: TGTGCCAGTAGTCCCCGGACAGGGGACTATGGCTACACCTTC
cdr3_aa: CASSPRTGDYGYTF

j_call: TRBJ2-6
v_call: TRBV7-3
clone_size: -
d_call: -
cdr3_nt: TGTGCCAGCAGCAGGAGCACTGGGGCCAACGTCCTGACTTTC
cdr3_aa: CASSRSTGANVLTF

j_call: TRBJ1-3
v_call: TRBV11-2
clone_size: -
d_call: -
cdr3_nt: TGTGCCAGCAGCTTAACAGGGTCTGGAAACACCATATATTTT
cdr3_aa: CASSLTGSGNTIYF

j_call: TRBJ2-7
v_call: TRBV6-6
clone_size: -
d_call: -
cdr3_nt: TGTGCCAGCAGTTACGAGGCGGGCAACGAGCAGTACTTC
cdr3_aa: CASSYEAGNEQYF

j_call: TRBJ1-1
v_call: TRBV10-3
clone_size: -
d_call: -
cdr3_nt: TGTGCCATCAGCGATACAGAGAACACTGAAGCTTTCTTT
cdr3_aa: CAISDTENTEAFF

j_call: TRBJ2-1
v_call: TRBV14
clone_size: -
d_call: TRBD2
cdr3_nt: TGTGCCAGCAGCCTCCGACTAGCGGGGTCCTACAATGAGCAGTTCTTC
cdr3_aa: CASSLRLAGSYNEQFF

j_call: TRBJ1-2
v_call: TRBV5-6
clone_size: -
d_call: -
cdr3_nt: TGTGCCAGCAGCCCCCCCGTGGGGGGTGGCTACACCTTC
cdr3_aa: CASSPPVGGGYTF

j_call: TRBJ2-7
v_call: TRBV6-5
clone_size: -
d_call: TRBD1
cdr3_nt: TGTGCCACCGTGCAGGGGGTCGAGCAGTACTTC
cdr3_aa: CATVQGVEQYF

j_call: TRBJ2-7
v_call: TRBV28
clone_size: -
d_call: -
cdr3_nt: TGTGCCAGCAGCCATCTGGAGGGCGAGCAGTACTTC
cdr3_aa: CASSHLEGEQYF

j_call: TRBJ2-1
v_call: TRBV11-1
clone_size: -
d_call: TRBD1
cdr3_nt: TGTGCCAGCAGCCATACCGGGACAGGGGATCACAATGAGCAGTTCTTC
cdr3_aa: CASSHTGTGDHNEQFF

j_call: TRBJ2-3
v_call: TRBV28
clone_size: -
d_call: -
cdr3_nt: TGTGCCAGCAGTTTATTTCGGGCGAGGGGGAACACAGATACGCAGTATTTT
cdr3_aa: CASSLFRARGNTDTQYF

j_call: TRBJ2-3
v_call: TRBV29-1
clone_size: -
d_call: -
cdr3_nt: TGCAGCGTTGAAGATCCTTGGGCAGGGACAGATACGCAGTATTTT
cdr3_aa: CSVEDPWAGTDTQYF

j_call: TRBJ2-7
v_call: TRBV7-2
clone_size: -
d_call: TRBD2
cdr3_nt: TGTGCCAGCAGCTCAAATACTAGCGGGCGCTCCTACGAGCAGTACTTC
cdr3_aa: CASSSNTSGRSYEQYF

j_call: TRBJ2-7
v_call: TRBV6-6
clone_size: once
d_call: -
cdr3_nt: TGTGCCAGCAGTCGCCCAACAGTAGGGGACTACGAGCAGTACTTC
cdr3_aa: CASSRPTVGDYEQYF

j_call: TRBJ1-5
v_call: TRBV5-6
clone_size: -
d_call: -
cdr3_nt: TGTGCCAGCAGTTACGGGAGTAGCAATCAGCCCCAGCATTTT
cdr3_aa: CASSYGSSNQPQHF

j_call: TRBJ2-1
v_call: TRBV5-4
clone_size: -
d_call: -
cdr3_nt: TGTGCCAGCAGCCCCCTGGGAGGGGGTGGGGATGAGCAGTTCTTC
cdr3_aa: CASSPLGGGGDEQFF

j_call: TRBJ1-1
v_call: TRBV10-3
clone_size: -
d_call: TRBD1
cdr3_nt: TGTGCCACCAATACAGGGGGCGTCGGCACTGAAGCTTTCTTT
cdr3_aa: CATNTGGVGTEAFF

j_call: TRBJ1-3
v_call: TRBV7-2
clone_size: -
d_call: -
cdr3_nt: TGTGCCAGCAGCTTAGCAGGGGCCGAGAGCTCTGGAAACACCATATATTTT
cdr3_aa: CASSLAGAESSGNTIYF

j_call: TRBJ1-5
v_call: TRBV6-1
clone_size: -
d_call: -
cdr3_nt: TGTGCCAGCAGTGAAATCTACGGTAGCAATCAGCCCCAGCATTTT
cdr3_aa: CASSEIYGSNQPQHF

j_call: TRBJ1-5
v_call: TRBV16
clone_size: -
d_call: -
cdr3_nt: TGTGCCAGCAGCCACCCCGGGAACGGTCAGCCCCAGCATTTT
cdr3_aa: CASSHPGNGQPQHF

j_call: TRBJ2-1
v_call: TRBV1
clone_size: -
d_call: -
cdr3_nt: TGCACCAGCAGCCAAGGATCACTAGCGGTAACACAAAAGTGGCAGTTCTTC
cdr3_aa: CTSSQGSLAVTQKWQFF

j_call: TRBJ2-5
v_call: TRBV5-5
clone_size: -
d_call: -
cdr3_nt: TGTGCCAGCAGCTTTCTGGAGGAGACCCAGTACTTC
cdr3_aa: CASSFLEETQYF

j_call: TRBJ2-7
v_call: TRBV10-3
clone_size: -
d_call: TRBD1
cdr3_nt: TGTGCCATCAGTGAGCGGGACAGGGGCTACGAGCAGTACTTC
cdr3_aa: CAISERDRGYEQYF

j_call: TRBJ2-7
v_call: TRBV4-3
clone_size: -
d_call: -
cdr3_nt: TGCGCCAGCAGCCAAGATACGAGTTCTGCCTACGAGCAGTACTTC
cdr3_aa: CASSQDTSSAYEQYF

j_call: TRBJ2-1
v_call: TRBV7-9
clone_size: -
d_call: TRBD2
cdr3_nt: TGTGCCAGCAGCCCTATCGGACTAGCGGCAAATGAGCAGTTCTTC
cdr3_aa: CASSPIGLAANEQFF

j_call: TRBJ2-1
v_call: TRBV19
clone_size: -
d_call: TRBD2
cdr3_nt: TGTGCCAGTAGTATTCCCCCGGTACTAGCGGGCGGTGAGCAGTTCTTC
cdr3_aa: CASSIPPVLAGGEQFF

j_call: TRBJ1-6
v_call: TRBV2
clone_size: once
d_call: TRBD1
cdr3_nt: TGTGCCAGCAGTGGGGGACAGAGCTCCTATAATTCACCCCTCCACTTT
cdr3_aa: CASSGGQSSYNSPLHF

j_call: TRBJ1-6
v_call: TRBV9
clone_size: -
d_call: -
cdr3_nt: TGTGCCAGCAGCGACCGGGGGTCACCCCTCCACTTT
cdr3_aa: CASSDRGSPLHF

j_call: TRBJ2-3
v_call: TRBV29-1
clone_size: -
d_call: -
cdr3_nt: TGCAGCGTTGATTCGGGATTCACAGATACGCAGTATTTT
cdr3_aa: CSVDSGFTDTQYF

j_call: TRBJ1-2
v_call: TRBV9
clone_size: -
d_call: -
cdr3_nt: TGTGCCAGCAGCGGAGCCAAGGGGAACTATGGCTACACCTTC
cdr3_aa: CASSGAKGNYGYTF

j_call: TRBJ2-7
v_call: TRBV7-8
clone_size: -
d_call: -
cdr3_nt: TGTGCCAGCAGCTTAGATCGAGGCTACGAGCAGTACTTC
cdr3_aa: CASSLDRGYEQYF

j_call: TRBJ2-1
v_call: TRBV7-3
clone_size: -
d_call: TRBD2
cdr3_nt: TGTGCCAGCAGCTCGCGGGGGGGGATTCTACACAATGAGCAGTTCTTC
cdr3_aa: CASSSRGGILHNEQFF

j_call: TRBJ2-7
v_call: TRBV15
clone_size: -
d_call: -
cdr3_nt: TGTGCCACCAGTTTCCGGGACTCCCCCCTGGGCGAGCAGTACTTC
cdr3_aa: CATSFRDSPLGEQYF

j_call: TRBJ2-1
v_call: TRBV6-4
clone_size: -
d_call: -
cdr3_nt: TGTGCCAGCAGTGACTCTGGTGGGAGCTCCTACAATGAGCAGTTCTTC
cdr3_aa: CASSDSGGSSYNEQFF

j_call: TRBJ1-2
v_call: TRBV9
clone_size: -
d_call: -
cdr3_nt: TGTGCCAGCAGCGCCGACAGTTATGGCTACACCTTC
cdr3_aa: CASSADSYGYTF

j_call: TRBJ2-5
v_call: TRBV29-1
clone_size: -
d_call: TRBD1
cdr3_nt: TGCAGCGTTGACCGGGACAGTAAAAAAGAGACCCAGTACTTC
cdr3_aa: CSVDRDSKKETQYF

j_call: TRBJ2-5
v_call: TRBV6-5
clone_size: once
d_call: TRBD1
cdr3_nt: TGTGCCAGCAACCCATTGGACAGGGAAGAGACCCAGTACTTC
cdr3_aa: CASNPLDREETQYF

j_call: TRBJ1-2
v_call: TRBV10-3
clone_size: -
d_call: TRBD1
cdr3_nt: TGTGCCATTTCTCCCCCGGGGACAGGGTTGGATGGCTACACCTTC
cdr3_aa: CAISPPGTGLDGYTF

j_call: TRBJ2-1
v_call: TRBV6-4
clone_size: -
d_call: TRBD2
cdr3_nt: TGTGCCAGCAGTGACCTAGCGGGCTCCTACAATGAGCAGTTCTTC
cdr3_aa: CASSDLAGSYNEQFF

j_call: TRBJ2-7
v_call: TRBV11-1
clone_size: few
d_call: TRBD2
cdr3_nt: TGTGCCAGCAGCGATGGACTAGCGGGGGTCTACGAGCAGTACTTC
cdr3_aa: CASSDGLAGVYEQYF

j_call: TRBJ2-3
v_call: TRBV11-3
clone_size: -
d_call: TRBD2
cdr3_nt: TGTGCCAGCAGCTGGGAGCGGGGGGCTGGGGATACGCAGTATTTT
cdr3_aa: CASSWERGAGDTQYF

j_call: TRBJ2-5
v_call: TRBV7-9
clone_size: -
d_call: -
cdr3_nt: TGTGCCAGCAGCCCACCGGGTGGAGAGACCCAGTACTTC
cdr3_aa: CASSPPGGETQYF